These 21 T cell receptor beta chains originate from one sample sequenced in a study of T cells in Graves' hyperthyroidism and ophthalmopathy. RNA transcripts were the template for amplifying TCR beta CDR3 regions. RT-PCR in the first round (using the HTBI primer set) targeted the TCR CDR3. TCRdb re-called the multiplex PCR reads through MiXCR, storing one row per CDR3 protein. The data contain about 180,000 distinct CDR3 sequences, more than 15% of them singletons. Sequenced: blood. These receptors came from a woman in her forties or fifties with Graves' hyperthyroidism.

This clonotype was counted only a few times. This chain uses TRBV20-1 with TRBJ2-1; D not certain. The CDR3 loop spans 13 amino acids. V was trimmed by 5 bases and J by 0 bases, leaving 8 bases between them. Per germline, CDR1 DFQATT and CDR2 SNEGSKA (reference sequence). CDR3 residues: CSAVSYSYNEQFF. CDR3 sequence (DNA): TGCAGTGCTGTATCCTACTCCTACAATGAGCAGTTCTTC.

This clonotype has only a few counts. V usage is TRBV2 and J usage is TRBJ2-1, with TRBD2 identical over 7 bases. The ends lost 4 bases at V and 7 bases at J; junction bases unmatched: 4. The germline V gene encodes CDR1 SNHLY and CDR2 FYNNEI. The CDR3 is made up of 13 amino acids. CDR3 coding DNA: TGTGCCAGCAGTGGGTGGGGGGGTAATGAGCAGTTCTTC. The encoded protein is CASSGWGGNEQFF.

This clonotype was seen at least ten times. The chain has TRBV27 and TRBJ2-7, with D tentatively TRBD2 (7 bases). Trimming left V 0 bases short and J 0 bases short, with 9 bases between. Germline V lookup: CDR1 MNHEY, CDR2 SMNVEV (reference sequence). The length of the CDR3 is 15 residues. DNA of the CDR3: TGTGCCAGCAGTTTATCCGGGGGGCCCTCCTACGAGCAGTACTTC. It is translated as CASSLSGGPSYEQYF.

Many counts were recorded for this clonotype. The rearrangement links TRBV27 to TRBJ2-7; TRBD2 is a possible D gene (7 bases). Trimming shortened V by 3 bases and J by 2 bases, and 17 bases separated the two germline ends. The CDR3 consists of 16 residues. CDR1 and CDR2 (germline): MNHEY, SMNVEV (reference sequence). CDR3: CASSLGGGGRAYEQYF. CDR3 coding DNA: TGTGCCAGCAGTTTGGGGGGGGGGGGCAGAGCCTACGAGCAGTACTTC.

This clonotype has ten or more counts. The gene calls are TRBV3-1 and TRBJ1-1; D remains unclear. Germline CDR1 and CDR2: LGHDT and YNNKEL (reference sequence). The CDR3 consists of 12 residues. The ends were cut back, 2 bases at V and 7 bases at J, with 8 bases in the middle. Here the CDR3 DNA reads TGTGCCAGCAGCCAAACCCTAGGTGAAGCTTTCTTT. Translating gives CASSQTLGEAFF.

This clonotype was seen at least ten times. The V call is TRBV6-1, the J call TRBJ1-4, with D perhaps matching TRBD1 (6 bases). Trimming took off 0 bases at V and 12 bases at J, with 17 bases between the two ends. Germline V gene lookup returns CDR1 MNHNS and CDR2 SASEGT. The CDR3 totals 15 residues. CDR3 in DNA: TGTGCCAGCAGTGAAGCTGACAGGATCGGGGCCCAACTGTTTTTT. Translated, it gives CASSEADRIGAQLFF.

This clonotype showed up many times. The chain couples TRBV7-9 to TRBJ1-2; maybe TRBD1 (5 bases). V was trimmed by 3 bases and J by 6 bases, leaving 17 bases between them. This CDR3 is 15 amino acids long. The germline V gene has CDR1 SEHNR and CDR2 FQNEAQ (reference sequence). The CDR3 bases are TGTGCCAGCAGCTTCTTCACGGGGCCCGTAGATGGCTACACCTTC. Translated: CASSFFTGPVDGYTF. The entire variable domain, with the rest obtained from reference TRBV7-9 and TRBJ1-2, is as follows: DTGVSQNPRHKITKRGQNVTFRCDPISEHNRLYWYRQTLGQGPEFLTYFQNEAQLEKSRLLSDRFSAERPKGSFSTLEIQRTEQGDSAMYLCASSFFTGPVDGYTFGSGTRLTVV.

This clonotype was seen a few times. This sequence joins TRBV27 and TRBJ1-6, with D possibly matching TRBD1 (5 bases). Trimming left V 3 bases short and J 9 bases short, with 12 bases between. There are 14 residues in the CDR3. Per the germline V gene, CDR1 is MNHEY and CDR2 is SMNVEV (reference sequence). In nucleotides, the CDR3 is TGTGCCAGCAGTTTCGGGGCTTCTTCTTCACCCCTCCACTTT. Translation gives CASSFGASSSPLHF.

This chain joins TRBV9 and TRBJ2-2, with D possibly matching TRBD2 (6 bases). V dropped 4 bases and J dropped 5 bases, with 15 bases sitting between them. Germline-derived CDR1 and CDR2 are SGDLS and YYNGEE. CDR3 length: 15 amino acids. CDR3 residues: CASSPRLSGTGELFF. Here the CDR3 DNA reads TGTGCCAGCAGCCCGCGGCTAAGCGGGACCGGGGAGCTGTTTTTT.

Details on this clonotype: One base away lies a much larger clone, so this may be a sequencing read error. This chain connects TRBV28 to TRBJ1-2; D might be TRBD1 (5 bases). Germline loops: CDR1 MDHEN, CDR2 SYDVKM. Trimming stripped 7 bases from V and 7 bases from J, with 22 bases between. The CDR3 spans 15 residues. The DNA of the CDR3 is TGTGCCAGCATAGCGGGGGGGAGACCACCTGGTGGCTACACCTTC. This translates into CASIAGGRPPGGYTF.

This clonotype was seen many times. The chain employs TRBV20-1 and TRBJ1-1; the D gene is possibly TRBD1 (5 bases). Per germline, CDR1 DFQATT and CDR2 SNEGSKA (reference sequence). This CDR3 is built from 12 residues. V was clipped by 1 base and J by 3 bases, with 6 bases between them. CDR3 sequence: CSARATDTEAFF. CDR3 in DNA: TGCAGTGCTAGAGCGACAGACACTGAAGCTTTCTTT.

The chain combines TRBV19 with TRBJ1-5, with 8 bases aligning to TRBD1. The ends lost 8 bases at V and 2 bases at J; junction bases unmatched: 8. Per germline, CDR1 LNHDA and CDR2 SQIVND (reference sequence). The CDR3 loop spans 15 amino acids. CDR3 DNA: TGTGCCAGTGGTGACAGGGGCATGGGCAATCAGCCCCAGCATTTT. This codes for CASGDRGMGNQPQHF. Looking up the rest from reference TRBV19 and TRBJ1-5 gives the full variable domain: DGGITQSPKYLFRKEGQNVTLSCEQNLNHDAMYWYRQDPGQGLRLIYYSQIVNDFQKGDIAEGYSVSREKKESFPLTVTSAQKNPTAFYLCASGDRGMGNQPQHFGDGTRLSIL.

This chain links TRBV5-4 with TRBJ2-5; tentative D call: TRBD1 (6 bases). Germline CDR1 reads SGHNT; CDR2 reads YYREEE (reference sequence). The CDR3 has 14 amino acids. V shed 3 bases and J shed 1 base, with 10 bases lying between them. CDR3 coding DNA: TGTGCCAGCAGCTCGGACAGCCTCCAAGAGACCCAGTACTTC. This codes for CASSSDSLQETQYF.

This clonotype came up many times. V gene TRBV5-1 combines with J gene TRBJ1-1; tentatively, D is TRBD1 (5 bases). With 5 bases removed from V and 1 base from J, the gap between germline ends came to 12 bases. Per the germline V gene, CDR1 is SGHRS and CDR2 is YFSETQ. The CDR3 has 14 amino acids. The CDR3 region is CASRTGPSNTEAFF. The CDR3 nucleotides are TGCGCCAGCAGAACGGGACCTTCGAACACTGAAGCTTTCTTT.

This clonotype has a count of ten or more. This chain uses TRBV28 with TRBJ1-2; D unresolved. The CDR3 is 14 residues long. Germline lookup yields CDR1 MDHEN and CDR2 SYDVKM. V dropped 5 bases and J dropped 4 bases, with 14 bases sitting between them. DNA for the CDR3: TGTGCCAGCAGTCCACCGACGGCCACCTATGGCTACACCTTC. Amino acid sequence: CASSPPTATYGYTF.

This clonotype was seen ten or more times. V gene TRBV5-1 combines with J gene TRBJ2-5; 11 nucleotides match TRBD2. Germline values: CDR1 SGHRS, CDR2 YFSETQ. With V trimmed by 1 base and J by 1 base, 6 bases remained unmatched. The CDR3 has 17 residues. The CDR3 coding sequence is TGCGCCAGCAGCTTGTATAAAGGGACTAGCGGCCAAGAGACCCAGTACTTC. This translates into CASSLYKGTSGQETQYF. Filled out from reference TRBV5-1 and TRBJ2-5, the complete variable domain reads KAGVTQTPRYLIKTRGQQVTLSCSPISGHRSVSWYQQTPGQGLQFLFEYFSETQRNKGNFPGRFSGRQFSNSRSEMNVSTLELGDSALYLCASSLYKGTSGQETQYFGPGTRLLVL.

This clonotype was counted many times. The chain couples TRBV28 to TRBJ1-5; D might be TRBD1 (5 bases). The CDR3 consists of 13 residues. Per germline, CDR1 MDHEN and CDR2 SYDVKM. Trimming took 6 bases from V and 3 from J, leaving 9 bases between them. The DNA for the CDR3 is TGTGCCAGCAGAGAGACAGTCAATCAGCCCCAGCATTTT. It yields the protein CASRETVNQPQHF.

This clonotype was seen at least ten times. This rearrangement joins TRBV28 to TRBJ1-2; no firm D call. Germline CDR1 and CDR2: MDHEN and SYDVKM. The V gene lost 6 bases and the J gene lost 2 bases, with 13 bases spanning the gap. The CDR3 extends over 14 amino acids. DNA of the CDR3: TGTGCCAGCAGCCCCCCTACAGTAAACTATGGCTACACCTTC. Its protein product is CASSPPTVNYGYTF.

This clonotype showed up many times. The chain combines TRBV6-1 with TRBJ1-2; TRBD1 agrees at 9 bases. The ends lost 0 bases at V and 8 bases at J; junction bases unmatched: 7. The V gene's germline CDR1 is MNHNS and CDR2 SASEGT. The CDR3 is 15 residues long. Here the CDR3 reads CASSEARDRERGYTF. The CDR3 DNA reads as TGTGCCAGCAGTGAAGCCCGGGACAGGGAACGCGGCTACACCTTC.

This clonotype was detected ten times or more. V gene TRBV6-5 combines with J gene TRBJ1-2, with a weak D call TRBD1 (6 bases). The CDR3 contains 15 residues. Germline V lookup: CDR1 MNHEY, CDR2 SVGAGI. Trimming removed 0 bases at V and 6 bases at J, with 14 bases between. CDR3 sequence (DNA): TGTGCCAGCAGTTACTCAGCAGGGGCTGAGGATGGCTACACCTTC. Amino acid sequence: CASSYSAGAEDGYTF.

In this sample, this clonotype turned up a few times. The chain has TRBV5-1 and TRBJ2-5; 8 bases are a match to TRBD2. V gave up 7 bases and J gave up 5 bases; unmatched junction bases: 7. CDR3 size: 13 residues. Germline assignment: CDR1 SGHRS and CDR2 YFSETQ. The CDR3 here is CASEPGLGETQYF. In nucleotides, the CDR3 is TGCGCCAGCGAGCCGGGACTAGGGGAGACCCAGTACTTC.